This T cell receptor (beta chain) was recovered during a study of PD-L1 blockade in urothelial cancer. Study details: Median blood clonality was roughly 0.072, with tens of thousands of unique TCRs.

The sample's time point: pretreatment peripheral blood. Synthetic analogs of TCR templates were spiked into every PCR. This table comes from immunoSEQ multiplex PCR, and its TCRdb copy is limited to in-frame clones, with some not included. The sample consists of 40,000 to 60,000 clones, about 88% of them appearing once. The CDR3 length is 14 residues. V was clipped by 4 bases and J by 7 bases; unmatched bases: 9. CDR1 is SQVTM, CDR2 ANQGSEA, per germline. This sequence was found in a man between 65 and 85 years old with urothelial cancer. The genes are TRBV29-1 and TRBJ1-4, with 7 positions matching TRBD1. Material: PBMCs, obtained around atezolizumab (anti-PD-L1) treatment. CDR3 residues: CSVGVSGGSEKLFF. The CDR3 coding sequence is TGCAGCGTTGGGGTGTCAGGGGGGAGTGAAAAACTGTTTTTT.